One and the same sample provided the 29 T cell receptor beta chains below, sequenced in a study of OX40 agonist ivuxolimab in advanced cancers. Assay: immunoSEQ multiplex PCR; the TCRdb copy retains only in-frame clones and omits some. The sample lists some 70,000 clones, 70% to 90% occurring once. The specimen comprised CD4+ or CD8+ T cells sorted from blood, sampled in a trial of the OX40 agonist ivuxolimab. These receptors were obtained from an adult with an advanced solid tumor such as melanoma, head and neck, liver or kidney cancer.

V and J are TRBV9 and TRBJ2-1; 12 bases align to TRBD2. V was pared by 3 bases and J by 12 bases, with 10 bases of the junction left unmatched. The CDR3 covers 15 residues. The germline V gene has CDR1 SGDLS and CDR2 YYNGEE. CDR3 protein: CASSDGTSGRRGQFF. The DNA of the CDR3 is TGTGCCAGCAGCGATGGCACTAGCGGGAGGAGGGGGCAGTTCTTC.

This chain uses TRBV11-2 with TRBJ2-5; D unclear. The CDR3 is made up of 16 amino acids. Germline assignment: CDR1 SGHAT and CDR2 FQNNGV. Trimming shortened V by 2 bases and J by 2 bases, and 15 bases separated the two germline ends. The CDR3 coding sequence is TGTGCCAGCAGCTTATATGGGCAGGTTTTTCAAGAGACCCAGTACTTC. Amino acid sequence: CASSLYGQVFQETQYF.

V and J are TRBV6-1 and TRBJ2-7, with a possible D match to TRBD1 (7 bases). Between the trimmed V and J ends, which lost 3 bases and 6 bases, there was a span of 15 bases. The length of the CDR3 is 14 residues. Per germline, CDR1 MNHNS and CDR2 SASEGT. For the CDR3, the DNA is TGTGCCAGCAGTGAGGCCAGGGGGGTCTCCGAGCAGTACTTC. Its protein product is CASSEARGVSEQYF.

V usage is TRBV4-1 and J usage is TRBJ1-4; 8 bases are shared with TRBD1. Germline V CDR1 and CDR2: MGHRA, YSYEKL. The trim removed 1 base at V and 5 bases at J, leaving 0 bases unmatched. CDR3 size: 14 residues. CDR3 DNA: TGCGCCAGCAGCCAAGGACAGGGGAATGAAAAACTGTTTTTT. Its protein is CASSQGQGNEKLFF.

CDR3 sequence (DNA): TGTGCCAGCAGTCCAACAGACGGGTCGGAGACCCAGTACTTC. Translating it yields CASSPTDGSETQYF. This chain links TRBV6-6 with TRBJ2-5; D is undetermined. Germline values: CDR1 MNHNY, CDR2 SVGAGI (reference sequence). This CDR3 is 14 amino acids long. V shed 5 bases and J shed 5 bases, with 15 bases lying between them.

V usage is TRBV27 and J usage is TRBJ1-2; D uncertain. Between the trimmed V and J ends, which lost 5 bases and 2 bases, there was a span of 9 bases. CDR3 length equals 13 residues. Germline CDR1 is MNHEY and CDR2 is SMNVEV (reference sequence). CDR3 residues: CASSRSQNYGYTF. The CDR3 region has the DNA TGTGCCAGCAGTCGTTCTCAAAACTATGGCTACACCTTC.

The rearrangement links TRBV10-3 to TRBJ1-1; TRBD1 might be the D (5 bases). Per germline, CDR1 ENHRY and CDR2 SYGVKD. The CDR3 spans 14 residues. V dropped 6 bases and J dropped 3 bases, with 14 bases sitting between them. CDR3 nucleotides: TGTGCCATCAGCGATGACAGATCCCACACTGAAGCTTTCTTT. This sequence encodes CAISDDRSHTEAFF.

This rearrangement joins TRBV7-2 to TRBJ2-7; 7 bases fit TRBD1. The CDR3 runs 16 residues. Germline CDR1 reads SGHTA; CDR2 reads FQGNSA. The V gene end was trimmed by 8 bases and the J gene end by 2 bases; junction bases not matched to a gene: 15. In DNA form, the CDR3 reads TGTGCCAGCGGGCTCTGGGGTAGGGGGCTCCCCTACGAGCAGTACTTC. Translated: CASGLWGRGLPYEQYF.

The gene calls are TRBV27 and TRBJ2-7; D is perhaps TRBD1 (6 bases). Per the germline V gene, CDR1 is MNHEY and CDR2 is SMNVEV (reference sequence). The CDR3 extends over 15 amino acids. V lost 6 bases to trimming and J lost 4 bases, with 19 bases between them. The CDR3 DNA is TGTGCCAGCAGCAATCAGGGGCTAGCTTCGTACGAGCAGTACTTC. Its protein product is CASSNQGLASYEQYF.

The sample holds one count of this clone. This chain uses TRBV15 with TRBJ1-1; D is possibly TRBD1 (6 bases). V lost 0 bases to trimming and J lost 3 bases, with 11 bases between them. Germline values: CDR1 LNHNV, CDR2 YYDKDF (reference sequence). The CDR3 consists of 15 residues. CDR3 nucleotide sequence: TGTGCCACCAGCAGAGATAGCAGGGGAGACACTGAAGCTTTCTTT. This gives the protein CATSRDSRGDTEAFF.

The chain's CDR3 is CASSSRWSTDTQYF. DNA for the CDR3: TGCGCCAGCAGCTCCCGATGGAGCACAGATACGCAGTATTTT. The rearrangement joins TRBV5-1 to TRBJ2-3, with D uncertain. V lost 3 bases, J lost 0 bases, and 8 bases lay in between. Germline V lookup: CDR1 SGHRS, CDR2 YFSETQ. CDR3 size: 14 residues.

The chain joins TRBV28 to TRBJ2-1, with 10 bases that match TRBD2. In germline, CDR1 is MDHEN, CDR2 SYDVKM. With V trimmed by 6 bases and J by 4 bases, 12 bases remained unmatched. The CDR3 length is 17 residues. The CDR3 region is CASSTPASGSSYNEQFF. The CDR3, as DNA: TGTGCCAGCAGCACACCGGCTAGCGGGAGTTCATACAATGAGCAGTTCTTC.

This chain's CDR3 is CASSLVGGYNQPQHF. The CDR3 nucleotides are TGTGCCAGCAGCTTGGTGGGGGGATACAATCAGCCCCAGCATTTT. The chain combines TRBV7-2 with TRBJ1-5; perhaps TRBD1 as D (5 bases). Germline V gene sequence: CDR1 SGHTA, CDR2 FQGNSA. This CDR3 contains 15 residues. The V gene lost 3 bases and the J gene lost 3 bases, with 12 bases spanning the gap.

In its sample, this clone was seen a few times. The rearrangement joins TRBV30 to TRBJ2-3; D is ambiguous. Trimming removed 0 bases from V and 4 bases from J, with 5 bases in between. The CDR3 extends over 12 amino acids. Germline V gives CDR1 GTSNPN, CDR2 SVGIG (reference sequence). The chain's CDR3 is CAWSVSADTQYF. CDR3 bases: TGTGCCTGGAGTGTCTCGGCAGATACGCAGTATTTT.

The gene calls are TRBV9 and TRBJ2-1; 12 nucleotides line up with TRBD2. In germline, CDR1 is SGDLS, CDR2 YYNGEE. The CDR3 contains 15 residues. After removal of 2 bases from V and 8 bases from J, the junction contained 5 bases not matched to a gene. The DNA of the CDR3 is TGTGCCAGCAGCGTGACTAGCGGGAGAGAGTATGAGCAGTTCTTC. It is translated as CASSVTSGREYEQFF.

The chain carries TRBV7-6 and TRBJ2-2, with D unclear. V was pared by 5 bases and J by 1 base, with 11 bases between. The CDR3 is 15 amino acids. Germline V lookup: CDR1 SGHVS, CDR2 FNYEAQ. The DNA for the CDR3 is TGTGCCAGCAGCCCCCGCCCGATGAACACCGGGGAGCTGTTTTTT. Protein: CASSPRPMNTGELFF.

The gene calls are TRBV11-1 and TRBJ1-6; 7 bases align to TRBD1. The length of the CDR3 is 15 residues. The V gene's germline CDR1 is SGHAT and CDR2 FQDESV (reference sequence). Trimming removed 9 bases from V and 0 bases from J; junction bases left unmatched: 5. The CDR3 bases are TGTGCCAGTCGGGACAGTAGCTCCTATAATTCACCCCTCCACTTT. Encoded protein: CASRDSSSYNSPLHF.

The chain employs TRBV29-1 and TRBJ2-5; 12 bases fit TRBD2. V gave up 7 bases and J gave up 5 bases; unmatched junction bases: 20. This CDR3 region has 18 residues. Germline CDR1 SQVTM, CDR2 ANQGSEA. The CDR3 DNA reads TGCAGCGCCCTTCGATCCCTGACTAGCGGGAGAGGCTGGGAGACCCAGTACTTC. It specifies CSALRSLTSGRGWETQYF.

The chain couples TRBV18 to TRBJ1-4; the D is unclear. Germline-derived CDR1 and CDR2 are KGHSH and LQKENI. CDR3 length: 16 residues. Trimming took off 2 bases at V and 4 bases at J, with 14 bases between the two ends. CDR3 sequence: CASSPNTGRFNEKLFF. The CDR3, as DNA: TGTGCCAGCTCACCAAATACCGGACGGTTTAATGAAAAACTGTTTTTT.

V and J are TRBV6-5 and TRBJ2-7, with D maybe TRBD1 (5 bases). The V and J ends lost 2 bases and 4 bases respectively, with 6 bases between them. This CDR3 region has 12 residues. The germline V gene has CDR1 MNHEY and CDR2 SVGAGI. The CDR3 region has the DNA TGTGCCAGCAGTTACGGACATTACGAGCAGTACTTC. It translates to CASSYGHYEQYF.

The chain employs TRBV14 and TRBJ2-3; 7 nucleotides line up with TRBD1. The CDR3 contains 16 residues. V lost 4 bases, J lost 0 bases, and 7 bases stayed unmatched. The germline V gene encodes CDR1 SGHDN and CDR2 FVKESK. The CDR3 nucleotides are TGTGCCAGCAGCCCACGACAGGGCGTGAGCACAGATACGCAGTATTTT. Amino acid sequence: CASSPRQGVSTDTQYF.

This chain connects TRBV16 to TRBJ1-1; tentatively, D is TRBD1 (6 bases). The germline gives CDR1 KGHSY, CDR2 FQNENV. Trimming cost V 0 bases and J 1 base, with 15 bases left between them. The CDR3 covers 17 residues. CDR3 residues: CASSQSIQGLRNTEAFF. The CDR3 nucleotides read TGTGCCAGCAGCCAATCTATACAGGGTCTGAGGAACACTGAAGCTTTCTTT.

The chain uses TRBV5-4 and TRBJ1-4; D gene unclear. The V and J ends lost 2 bases and 0 bases respectively, with 8 bases between them. Germline V gene data show CDR1 as SGHNT and CDR2 as YYREEE (reference sequence). The CDR3 is 15 residues long. Here the CDR3 reads CASSFMQATNEKLFF. In DNA, the CDR3 is TGTGCCAGCAGCTTTATGCAGGCAACTAATGAAAAACTGTTTTTT.

The J gene is TRBJ1-5, the V gene TRBV6-5; weak D call: TRBD1 (6 bases). The CDR3 extends over 15 amino acids. CDR1 is MNHEY, CDR2 SVGAGI, per germline. The V gene lost 4 bases and the J gene lost 6 bases, with 16 bases spanning the gap. CDR3 sequence: CASSSGQRGSQPQHF. The CDR3, as DNA: TGTGCCAGCAGTTCGGGACAAAGAGGTAGTCAGCCCCAGCATTTT.

The CDR3, as DNA: TGTGCCAGCAGCTCCACAGGGAGGGGTGTGAATGAGCAGTTCTTC. Its translation: CASSSTGRGVNEQFF. The chain is built from TRBV11-2 and TRBJ2-1; D is perhaps TRBD2 (7 bases). V gave up 4 bases and J gave up 7 bases, with 17 bases separating them. The CDR3 length is 15 residues. Germline CDR1 and CDR2: SGHAT and FQNNGV. Complete variable domain (other parts from reference TRBV11-2 and TRBJ2-1): EAGVAQSPRYKIIEKRQSVAFWCNPISGHATLYWYQQILGQGPKLLIQFQNNGVVDDSQLPKDRFSAERLKGVDSTLKIQPAKLEDSAVYLCASSSTGRGVNEQFFGPGTRLTVL.

This clone was observed once. This chain joins TRBV14 and TRBJ2-4; D is perhaps TRBD1 (5 bases). CDR1 is SGHDN, CDR2 FVKESK, per germline. The CDR3 consists of 13 residues. The ends were cut back, 6 bases at V and 8 bases at J, with 14 bases in the middle. Here the CDR3 DNA reads TGTGCCAGCAGTGTTGATAGGGGTTACATTCAGTACTTC. Encoded protein: CASSVDRGYIQYF.

V and J are TRBV6-1 and TRBJ1-5; the D gene is possibly TRBD1 (6 bases). Trimming cost V 2 bases and J 7 bases, with 12 bases left between them. The CDR3 runs to 14 residues. Looked up from germline, CDR1 is MNHNS and CDR2 is SASEGT. Written as DNA, the CDR3 is TGTGCCAGCAGTGAATTTAACAGGGTACAGCCCCAGCATTTT. It yields the protein CASSEFNRVQPQHF.

V gene TRBV5-1 combines with J gene TRBJ1-3; TRBD1 might be the D (5 bases). V was cut by 4 bases and J by 0 bases, with 8 bases left in between. In germline, CDR1 is SGHRS, CDR2 YFSETQ. This CDR3 region has 14 residues. As DNA, the CDR3 is TGCGCCAGCAGCACCGACAGCTCTGGAAACACCATATATTTT. Protein product: CASSTDSSGNTIYF.

The rearrangement joins TRBV7-2 to TRBJ1-4; D gene ambiguous. Deletions cut 0 bases from V and 0 bases from J, with 11 bases between. The CDR3 contains 17 residues. Germline lookup yields CDR1 SGHTA and CDR2 FQGNSA. DNA of the CDR3: TGTGCCAGCAGCTTAGCAGAGAACCTTGCAACTAATGAAAAACTGTTTTTT. Translation gives CASSLAENLATNEKLFF.